The 24 T cell receptor beta chains below all came from one sample that was sequenced in a study of T-cell reconstitution after alpha-beta-depleted transplantation in children. TCRbeta library preparation incorporated unique molecular identifiers. TCRdb analysed the PCR reads with MiXCR anew, one entry per CDR3 protein. The table shows about 980,000 distinct CDR3 sequences, with about 29% occurring only once. The sample consisted of PBMCs, mostly from graft donor cells, taken 360 days after TCRalphabeta/CD19-depleted stem cell transplant. The receptors originated from a boy under two years old who had a stem cell transplant for SCID, so the T cells may come from the graft donor.

A few counts support this clonotype. The rearrangement joins TRBV10-3 to TRBJ2-3; D remains ambiguous. CDR3 length: 16 residues. The germline V gene has CDR1 ENHRY and CDR2 SYGVKD. The germline V and J ends were trimmed by 4 bases and 0 bases, with 14 bases remaining between them. The CDR3 coding sequence is TGTGCCATCAGTGGAGACCGGGCCCGTAGCACAGATACGCAGTATTTT. It is translated as CAISGDRARSTDTQYF.

The chain links TRBV20-1 to TRBJ1-5; D not resolved. V dropped 0 bases and J dropped 6 bases, with 3 bases sitting between them. The CDR3 is 11 amino acids. The germline V gene encodes CDR1 DFQATT and CDR2 SNEGSKA (reference sequence). CDR3 DNA sequence: TGCAGTGCTAGAGACATTCAGCCCCAGCATTTT. It specifies CSARDIQPQHF.

The J gene is TRBJ2-7, the V gene TRBV20-1; no clear D gene. The CDR3 has 13 amino acids. Germline CDR1 DFQATT, CDR2 SNEGSKA (reference sequence). V was trimmed by 5 bases and J by 5 bases, leaving 16 bases between them. The CDR3: CSAGVGAEDEQYF. CDR3 in DNA: TGCAGTGCTGGAGTGGGCGCAGAGGACGAGCAGTACTTC.

This clonotype has only a few counts. This chain connects TRBV4-3 to TRBJ2-3; D perhaps matches TRBD1 (6 bases). CDR1 and CDR2 (germline): LGHNA, YSLEER. Trimming took 2 bases from V and 3 from J, leaving 15 bases between them. There are 16 residues in the CDR3. CDR3 loop: CASSQQQGRRTDTQYF. For the CDR3, the DNA is TGCGCCAGCAGCCAACAACAGGGACGAAGGACAGATACGCAGTATTTT.

This clonotype was detected only a few times. The V gene is TRBV20-1, the J gene TRBJ2-3; TRBD1 or TRBD2 may be the D gene (5 bases each). The germline V gene encodes CDR1 DFQATT and CDR2 SNEGSKA (reference sequence). Trimming stripped 6 bases from V and 4 bases from J, with 20 bases between. This CDR3 is 15 amino acids long. As DNA, the CDR3 is TGCAGTGCCCTCGGGACGTTTTTATCGGCAGATACGCAGTATTTT. It yields the protein CSALGTFLSADTQYF.

This clonotype was counted only a few times. The chain is built from TRBV12-3 or TRBV12-4 and TRBJ2-2; D is unresolved. The CDR3 length is 16 residues. V lost 3 bases and J lost 0, with 11 bases in between. CDR3 nucleotide sequence: TGTGCCAGCAGTTTGTACCAAACTTCGAACACCGGGGAGCTGTTTTTT. Translated: CASSLYQTSNTGELFF.

This clonotype was counted a few times. The genes are TRBV2 and TRBJ1-1, with a possible D match to TRBD1 (6 bases). Germline V gene data show CDR1 as SNHLY and CDR2 as FYNNEI. With 6 bases removed from V and 1 base from J, the gap between germline ends came to 18 bases. CDR3 length equals 16 residues. This chain's CDR3 is CASSFPWDIKNTEAFF. The CDR3 DNA reads as TGTGCCAGCAGCTTCCCCTGGGACATTAAGAACACTGAAGCTTTCTTT.

This clonotype was detected only a few times. The rearrangement joins TRBV4-3 to TRBJ2-3; 8 positions agree with TRBD2. The germline V gene encodes CDR1 LGHNA and CDR2 YSLEER. The trim removed 4 bases at V and 7 bases at J, leaving 10 bases unmatched. The CDR3 has 15 amino acids. The CDR3 bases are TGCGCCAGCAGCCCTGACGGGGGGGAGGTGAATACGCAGTATTTT. This codes for CASSPDGGEVNTQYF.

This chain uses TRBV28 with TRBJ2-7, with 11 bases matching TRBD2. V shed 5 bases, J shed 3 bases, and the junction held 15 bases outside the gene matches. The CDR3 totals 18 residues. CDR1 is MDHEN, CDR2 SYDVKM, per germline. The CDR3 region is CASSQKHPGLAGVYEQYF. The CDR3 DNA sequence: TGTGCCAGCAGTCAGAAACATCCCGGACTAGCGGGTGTCTACGAGCAGTACTTC.

This clonotype was counted a few times. The J gene is TRBJ2-7, the V gene TRBV7-2, with 7 bases identical to TRBD2. Trimming at V came to 4 bases and at J to 2 bases, leaving 5 bases not matched to a gene. This CDR3 has 14 amino acids. Germline V lookup: CDR1 SGHTA, CDR2 FQGNSA. The DNA of the CDR3 is TGTGCCAGCAGCTCAGGACTAGGCCCCTACGAGCAGTACTTC. This gives the protein CASSSGLGPYEQYF.

The chain combines TRBV30 with TRBJ2-7; D gene ambiguous. The germline V gene has CDR1 GTSNPN and CDR2 SVGIG (reference sequence). V gave up 2 bases and J gave up 2 bases, with 7 bases separating them. The CDR3 totals 12 residues. CDR3 sequence: CAWSSQPYEQYF. The CDR3 coding sequence is TGTGCCTGGAGTTCCCAGCCCTACGAGCAGTACTTC.

The chain uses TRBV12-3 or TRBV12-4 and TRBJ2-2; D possibly corresponds to TRBD1 (7 bases). With 8 bases removed from V and 5 bases from J, the gap between germline ends came to 18 bases. This CDR3 contains 15 residues. The CDR3 sequence is CASQDSGGPTGELFF. CDR3 bases: TGTGCCAGCCAAGACTCAGGGGGGCCGACCGGGGAGCTGTTTTTT.

The rearrangement joins TRBV3-1 to TRBJ1-6, with 9 bases lining up with TRBD1. CDR3 size: 15 residues. CDR1 is LGHDT and CDR2 is YNNKEL in the germline V gene (reference sequence). V lost 4 bases, J lost 9 bases, and 7 bases stayed unmatched. DNA of the CDR3: TGTGCCAGCAGCCGCTCCGGGACAGGGCTTTCACCCCTCCACTTT. This sequence encodes CASSRSGTGLSPLHF.

This clonotype was found a few times. The chain employs TRBV5-5 and TRBJ2-1; 9 bases align to TRBD2. The CDR3 is 16 residues long. V shed 1 base, J shed 9 bases, and the junction held 11 bases outside the gene matches. CDR1 is SGHKS, CDR2 YYEKEE, per germline (reference sequence). CDR3 in DNA: TGTGCCAGCAGCTTGCTTCCGCTAGCGGGGACCGTTGAGCAGTTCTTC. Protein: CASSLLPLAGTVEQFF.

This chain links TRBV12-3 or TRBV12-4 with TRBJ2-7; TRBD1 agrees at 8 bases. J was trimmed by 2 bases and V by 4 bases; bases with no gene match: 10. This CDR3 comprises 16 residues. The CDR3 protein is CASSWGPGTGPYEQYF. The CDR3 bases are TGTGCCAGCAGTTGGGGTCCGGGGACAGGTCCCTACGAGCAGTACTTC.

The chain couples TRBV3-1 to TRBJ2-1; 7 nucleotides line up with TRBD2. The length of the CDR3 is 16 residues. Germline V CDR1 and CDR2: LGHDT, YNNKEL (reference sequence). With V trimmed by 0 bases and J by 6 bases, 8 bases remained unmatched. The CDR3, as DNA: TGTGCCAGCAGCCAAGATTTCGGACTAGGAGGCAATGAGCAGTTCTTC. It translates to CASSQDFGLGGNEQFF.

This sequence joins TRBV10-3 and TRBJ1-3; TRBD1 is a possible D gene (5 bases). The V gene lost 4 bases and the J gene lost 6 bases, with 16 bases spanning the gap. The CDR3 has 15 amino acids. Germline CDR1 reads ENHRY; CDR2 reads SYGVKD. CDR3 region: CAISAVGTPPNTIYF. The CDR3 nucleotides are TGTGCCATCAGTGCCGTCGGGACGCCACCAAACACCATATATTTT.

The chain is built from TRBV12-3 or TRBV12-4 and TRBJ2-3; either TRBD1 or TRBD2 may fit D (5 bases each). This CDR3 region has 14 residues. The V and J ends lost 2 bases and 6 bases respectively, with 12 bases between them. CDR3 sequence reads: CASSLWGTRDTQYF. The CDR3 region has the DNA TGTGCCAGCAGTTTATGGGGGACCAGGGATACGCAGTATTTT.

In this sample, this clonotype turned up a few times. The chain couples TRBV12-3 or TRBV12-4 to TRBJ1-3, with D unresolved. V gave up 6 bases and J gave up 0 bases, with 18 bases separating them. The CDR3 has 17 residues. DNA for the CDR3: TGTGCCAGCAGCGAGCCAGGTTCCCTGAGCTCTGGAAACACCATATATTTT. Its translation: CASSEPGSLSSGNTIYF.

The V call is TRBV20-1, the J call TRBJ2-4; D is possibly TRBD1 (5 bases). The length of the CDR3 is 14 residues. Germline CDR1 is DFQATT and CDR2 is SNEGSKA (reference sequence). The germline V and J ends were trimmed by 3 bases and 5 bases, with 14 bases remaining between them. CDR3 in amino acids: CSASRAKGQNIQYF. CDR3 DNA: TGCAGTGCTAGCCGGGCTAAGGGGCAAAACATTCAGTACTTC.

The rearrangement joins TRBV11-2 to TRBJ2-1; perhaps TRBD2 as D (5 bases). Trimming cost V 8 bases and J 4 bases, with 12 bases left between them. The CDR3 loop spans 13 amino acids. The germline V gene has CDR1 SGHAT and CDR2 FQNNGV. CDR3 amino acids: CASDTRPYNEQFF. CDR3 bases: TGTGCCAGCGATACTAGGCCTTACAATGAGCAGTTCTTC.

The chain links TRBV12-3 or TRBV12-4 to TRBJ2-7, with 7 bases that match TRBD1. This CDR3 is 16 amino acids long. V lost 6 bases and J lost 1; bases outside the gene matches: 12. The CDR3 spells CASSSFDREPSYEQYF. The CDR3 DNA follows: TGTGCCAGCAGCTCCTTCGACAGGGAACCATCCTACGAGCAGTACTTC.

This clonotype was observed a few times. The genes are TRBV20-1 and TRBJ1-4, with D tentatively TRBD1 (5 bases). Trimming took 2 bases from V and 7 from J, leaving 14 bases between them. CDR1 and CDR2 (germline): DFQATT, SNEGSKA (reference sequence). The CDR3 runs to 14 residues. In nucleotides, the CDR3 is TGCAGTGCTAGATCGGGGAGCGGGGCTGAAAAACTGTTTTTT. Its protein is CSARSGSGAEKLFF.

This clonotype showed up just a few times. The gene calls are TRBV28 and TRBJ2-7; D not certain. The CDR3 covers 14 residues. With 5 bases removed from V and 5 bases from J, the gap between germline ends came to 16 bases. Germline CDR1 is MDHEN and CDR2 is SYDVKM. CDR3: CASSRTSYVHEQYF. The CDR3 region has the DNA TGTGCCAGCAGTCGAACCTCCTACGTCCACGAGCAGTACTTC.